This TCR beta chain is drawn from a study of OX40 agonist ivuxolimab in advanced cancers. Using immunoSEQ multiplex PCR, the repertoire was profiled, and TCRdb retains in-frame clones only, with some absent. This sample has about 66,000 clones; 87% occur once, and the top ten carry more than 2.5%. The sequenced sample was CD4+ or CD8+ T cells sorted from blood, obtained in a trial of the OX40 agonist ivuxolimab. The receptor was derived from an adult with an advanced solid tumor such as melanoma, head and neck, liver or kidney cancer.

The CDR3 spells CASSLGHPNEQFF. The DNA of the CDR3 is TGTGCCAGCAGCTTAGGGCACCCCAATGAGCAGTTCTTC. The chain couples TRBV11-2 to TRBJ2-1, with D unresolved. The CDR3 loop spans 13 amino acids. Trimming took off 1 base at V and 6 bases at J, with 7 bases between the two ends. In germline, CDR1 is SGHAT, CDR2 FQNNGV.